Listed below are T cell receptor beta chains from one sample, sequenced in a study of cytomegalovirus exposure and HLA in healthy donors. Using immunoSEQ multiplex PCR, the repertoire was profiled, and TCRdb retains in-frame clones only, with some absent. The repertoire holds around 190,000 clones, with approximately 85% as singletons. Source material: PBMCs. These receptors were collected from a woman younger than 30 in good health and CMV-seronegative. The CDR3 runs from the conserved cysteine through the conserved F or W. A D gene is named only where the DNA matches it firmly. A row's size may be missing; if present it is once, few, many or a size class.

j_call: TRBJ1-3
clone_size: -
d_call: TRBD1
v_call: TRBV4-1
cdr3_aa: CASSPGTGLFSGNTIYF
cdr3_nt: TGCGCCAGCAGCCCTGGGACAGGGTTATTCTCTGGAAACACCATATATTTT

j_call: TRBJ1-2
clone_size: -
d_call: TRBD1
v_call: TRBV18
cdr3_aa: CASSPGQGRSYGYTF
cdr3_nt: TGTGCCAGCTCACCAGGACAGGGGCGTAGCTATGGCTACACCTTC

j_call: TRBJ1-1
clone_size: -
d_call: TRBD1
v_call: TRBV27
cdr3_aa: CASSPSRTGFTFF
cdr3_nt: TGTGCCAGCAGTCCAAGTCGGACAGGTTTCACTTTCTTT

j_call: TRBJ2-1
clone_size: -
d_call: TRBD2
v_call: TRBV6-1
cdr3_aa: CASQIAGIRGGEQFF
cdr3_nt: TGTGCCAGCCAGATAGCGGGAATTAGAGGGGGTGAGCAGTTCTTC

j_call: TRBJ1-6
clone_size: -
d_call: -
v_call: TRBV9
cdr3_aa: CASSVADRGNSPLHF
cdr3_nt: TGTGCCAGCAGCGTAGCGGACAGAGGGAATTCACCCCTCCACTTT

j_call: TRBJ2-7
clone_size: -
d_call: TRBD1
v_call: TRBV5-1
cdr3_aa: CASSLVGTGGDKQYF
cdr3_nt: TGCGCCAGCAGCTTGGTTGGGACAGGGGGCGATAAGCAGTACTTC

j_call: TRBJ2-7
clone_size: -
d_call: TRBD1
v_call: TRBV6-1
cdr3_aa: CASSQQGNEQYF
cdr3_nt: TGTGCCAGCAGTCAACAGGGGAACGAGCAGTACTTC

j_call: TRBJ2-3
clone_size: -
d_call: -
v_call: TRBV7-9
cdr3_aa: CASSPGSQFGRDTQYF
cdr3_nt: TGTGCCAGCAGCCCCGGGAGCCAGTTCGGGAGAGATACGCAGTATTTT

j_call: TRBJ1-4
clone_size: few
d_call: TRBD1
v_call: TRBV18
cdr3_aa: CASSPAAWTGEQEKLFF
cdr3_nt: TGTGCCAGCTCACCAGCCGCCTGGACAGGGGAACAGGAAAAACTGTTTTTT

j_call: TRBJ1-2
clone_size: few
d_call: TRBD1
v_call: TRBV5-1
cdr3_aa: CASSSTGSYGYTF
cdr3_nt: TGCGCCAGCAGCTCGACAGGGAGCTATGGCTACACCTTC

j_call: TRBJ2-5
clone_size: -
d_call: TRBD2
v_call: TRBV7-7
cdr3_aa: CASSPGLAGGVETQYF
cdr3_nt: TGTGCCAGCAGCCCGGGACTAGCGGGAGGGGTGGAGACCCAGTACTTC

j_call: TRBJ2-7
clone_size: -
d_call: TRBD1
v_call: TRBV30
cdr3_aa: CAWRGTAYEQYF
cdr3_nt: TGTGCCTGGAGAGGGACAGCCTACGAGCAGTACTTC

j_call: TRBJ1-2
clone_size: -
d_call: -
v_call: TRBV19
cdr3_aa: CASSIVVSERYGYTF
cdr3_nt: TGTGCCAGTAGTATCGTCGTGAGCGAGAGGTATGGCTACACCTTC

j_call: TRBJ2-2
clone_size: -
d_call: TRBD2
v_call: TRBV10-3
cdr3_aa: CAISSTSGANTGELFF
cdr3_nt: TGTGCCATCAGTTCGACTAGCGGGGCGAACACCGGGGAGCTGTTTTTT

j_call: TRBJ2-1
clone_size: -
d_call: -
v_call: TRBV6-4
cdr3_aa: CASSDSAGSYNEQFF
cdr3_nt: TGTGCCAGCAGTGACTCCGCGGGGTCCTATAATGAGCAGTTCTTC

j_call: TRBJ2-7
clone_size: few
d_call: TRBD1
v_call: TRBV6-1
cdr3_aa: CASSAEYGTGGHEQYF
cdr3_nt: TGTGCCAGCAGTGCAGAATACGGGACAGGGGGCCACGAGCAGTACTTC

j_call: TRBJ1-1
clone_size: -
d_call: -
v_call: TRBV6-5
cdr3_aa: CASSYGQLGLEAFF
cdr3_nt: TGTGCCAGCAGTTACGGGCAGTTGGGTCTCGAAGCTTTCTTT

j_call: TRBJ2-1
clone_size: -
d_call: -
v_call: TRBV15
cdr3_aa: CATSRGGLGGPAYNEQFF
cdr3_nt: TGTGCCACCAGCAGAGGTGGGCTTGGAGGGCCCGCCTACAATGAGCAGTTCTTC

j_call: TRBJ2-1
clone_size: -
d_call: -
v_call: TRBV14
cdr3_aa: CASSPLRNPSYNEQFF
cdr3_nt: TGTGCCAGCAGCCCGCTAAGAAATCCCTCCTACAATGAGCAGTTCTTC

j_call: TRBJ2-2
clone_size: -
d_call: -
v_call: TRBV29-1
cdr3_aa: CSVDVGNTGELFF
cdr3_nt: TGCAGCGTTGATGTCGGGAACACCGGGGAGCTGTTTTTT

j_call: TRBJ2-3
clone_size: -
d_call: TRBD2
v_call: TRBV2
cdr3_aa: CASSEAGTRLLGDTQYF
cdr3_nt: TGTGCCAGCAGTGAAGCCGGGACTAGGCTGTTGGGGGATACGCAGTATTTT

j_call: TRBJ1-5
clone_size: -
d_call: TRBD1
v_call: TRBV9
cdr3_aa: CASSVSDRPWLPQHF
cdr3_nt: TGTGCCAGCAGCGTATCGGACAGGCCGTGGTTGCCCCAGCATTTT

j_call: TRBJ2-7
clone_size: -
d_call: -
v_call: TRBV11-1
cdr3_aa: CASSLDSEQYF
cdr3_nt: TGTGCCAGCAGCTTAGATTCGGAGCAGTACTTC

j_call: TRBJ1-1
clone_size: -
d_call: -
v_call: TRBV13
cdr3_aa: CASSPPGGDGAEAFF
cdr3_nt: TGTGCCAGCAGCCCCCCTGGAGGGGATGGGGCTGAAGCTTTCTTT

j_call: TRBJ2-2
clone_size: -
d_call: -
v_call: TRBV19
cdr3_aa: CATYSWSANTGELFF
cdr3_nt: TGTGCCACCTATTCTTGGTCCGCGAACACCGGGGAGCTGTTTTTT

j_call: TRBJ2-6
clone_size: few
d_call: TRBD1
v_call: TRBV6-1
cdr3_aa: CASSDPDRGFSSGANVLTF
cdr3_nt: TGTGCCAGCAGTGACCCGGACAGGGGGTTCAGCTCTGGGGCCAACGTCCTGACTTTC

j_call: TRBJ2-6
clone_size: -
d_call: TRBD2
v_call: TRBV7-3
cdr3_aa: CASSFVVRGSSGANVLTF
cdr3_nt: TGTGCCAGCAGCTTCGTTGTGCGGGGGAGCTCTGGGGCCAACGTCCTGACTTTC

j_call: TRBJ1-4
clone_size: -
d_call: -
v_call: TRBV4-1
cdr3_aa: CASSGWPSSGEIFEKLFF
cdr3_nt: TGCGCCAGCAGCGGATGGCCATCTTCCGGGGAGATCTTTGAAAAACTGTTTTTT

j_call: TRBJ2-4
clone_size: -
d_call: TRBD2
v_call: TRBV10-1
cdr3_aa: CASSEGLADNTKNIQYF
cdr3_nt: TGCGCCAGCAGTGAAGGACTAGCGGACAATACCAAAAACATTCAGTACTTC

j_call: TRBJ2-1
clone_size: -
d_call: -
v_call: TRBV7-8
cdr3_aa: CASSLTGEVYNEQFF
cdr3_nt: TGTGCCAGCAGCCTTACGGGGGAAGTATACAATGAGCAGTTCTTC

j_call: TRBJ1-1
clone_size: -
d_call: TRBD1
v_call: TRBV7-8
cdr3_aa: CASSLLTDRVGTEAFF
cdr3_nt: TGTGCCAGCAGCCTCTTAACGGACAGGGTGGGGACTGAAGCTTTCTTT

j_call: TRBJ1-2
clone_size: few
d_call: -
v_call: TRBV11-2
cdr3_aa: CASSSLRGPERRNYGYTF
cdr3_nt: TGTGCCAGCAGCTCGCTGCGGGGCCCGGAAAGAAGAAACTATGGCTACACCTTC

j_call: TRBJ1-4
clone_size: -
d_call: TRBD1
v_call: TRBV19
cdr3_aa: CASSTQRTGVGEKLFF
cdr3_nt: TGTGCCAGTAGTACCCAGCGAACAGGGGTAGGAGAAAAACTGTTTTTT

j_call: TRBJ2-1
clone_size: -
d_call: -
v_call: TRBV28
cdr3_aa: CASSAGGGGYNYNEQFF
cdr3_nt: TGTGCCAGCAGTGCCGGTGGAGGCGGCTACAACTACAATGAGCAGTTCTTC

j_call: TRBJ2-2
clone_size: -
d_call: -
v_call: TRBV6-1
cdr3_aa: CASSEEAGNTGELFF
cdr3_nt: TGTGCCAGCAGTGAAGAAGCGGGGAACACCGGGGAGCTGTTTTTT

j_call: TRBJ1-5
clone_size: -
d_call: -
v_call: TRBV2
cdr3_aa: CASNGERSNQPQHF
cdr3_nt: TGTGCCAGCAACGGTGAACGGAGTAATCAGCCCCAGCATTTT

j_call: TRBJ2-1
clone_size: -
d_call: TRBD2
v_call: TRBV4-1
cdr3_aa: CASSQDQASGVLNEQFF
cdr3_nt: TGCGCCAGCAGCCAAGATCAGGCTAGCGGGGTCCTTAATGAGCAGTTCTTC

j_call: TRBJ1-5
clone_size: -
d_call: -
v_call: TRBV7-9
cdr3_aa: CASSPQGRDQPQHF
cdr3_nt: TGTGCCAGCAGCCCCCAGGGTAGGGATCAGCCCCAGCATTTT

j_call: TRBJ1-1
clone_size: -
d_call: -
v_call: TRBV10-2
cdr3_aa: CASSELRYTEAFF
cdr3_nt: TGCGCCAGCAGTGAGTTGCGATACACTGAAGCTTTCTTT

j_call: TRBJ2-1
clone_size: -
d_call: TRBD1
v_call: TRBV5-4
cdr3_aa: CASSVRARGLENEQFF
cdr3_nt: TGTGCCAGCAGCGTAAGGGCCAGGGGGCTCGAGAATGAGCAGTTCTTC

j_call: TRBJ1-6
clone_size: -
d_call: -
v_call: TRBV7-8
cdr3_aa: CASSEGTTRRGSPLHF
cdr3_nt: TGTGCCAGCAGCGAAGGGACCACTCGGCGGGGTTCACCCCTCCACTTT

j_call: TRBJ1-1
clone_size: -
d_call: TRBD1
v_call: TRBV29-1
cdr3_aa: CSVEVAGGNTEAFF
cdr3_nt: TGCAGCGTTGAAGTGGCAGGGGGTAACACTGAAGCTTTCTTT

j_call: TRBJ1-2
clone_size: -
d_call: TRBD1
v_call: TRBV12-5
cdr3_aa: CASGFGTDYGYTF
cdr3_nt: TGTGCTAGTGGTTTCGGGACAGACTATGGCTACACCTTC

j_call: TRBJ2-2
clone_size: -
d_call: TRBD2
v_call: TRBV29-1
cdr3_aa: CSVEARTSGETGELFF
cdr3_nt: TGCAGCGTTGAAGCCCGAACTAGCGGGGAGACCGGGGAGCTGTTTTTT

j_call: TRBJ2-7
clone_size: -
d_call: TRBD2
v_call: TRBV2
cdr3_aa: CARRGLAGEQYF
cdr3_nt: TGTGCCCGACGGGGACTAGCGGGAGAGCAGTACTTC

j_call: TRBJ2-7
clone_size: -
d_call: TRBD1
v_call: TRBV25-1
cdr3_aa: CASRKTGGDYEQYF
cdr3_nt: TGTGCCAGCAGGAAGACAGGGGGAGACTACGAGCAGTACTTC

j_call: TRBJ2-4
clone_size: -
d_call: -
v_call: TRBV6-1
cdr3_aa: CASSERRGLVKNIQYF
cdr3_nt: TGTGCCAGCAGTGAAAGGAGGGGGCTCGTCAAAAACATTCAGTACTTC

j_call: TRBJ2-3
clone_size: -
d_call: -
v_call: TRBV2
cdr3_aa: CASSEFADTQYF
cdr3_nt: TGTGCCAGCAGTGAATTCGCAGATACGCAGTATTTT

j_call: TRBJ1-2
clone_size: -
d_call: -
v_call: TRBV7-9
cdr3_aa: CASSSSDYGYTF
cdr3_nt: TGTGCCAGCAGCTCGTCCGACTATGGCTACACCTTC

j_call: TRBJ1-5
clone_size: -
d_call: TRBD1
v_call: TRBV2
cdr3_aa: CASSGQGARAQPQHF
cdr3_nt: TGTGCCAGCAGTGGGCAGGGGGCCCGAGCTCAGCCCCAGCATTTT

j_call: TRBJ2-5
clone_size: once
d_call: -
v_call: TRBV5-1
cdr3_aa: CASSLASLGRGETQYF
cdr3_nt: TGCGCCAGCAGCTTGGCGTCGCTGGGCCGAGGGGAGACCCAGTACTTC

j_call: TRBJ2-1
clone_size: -
d_call: -
v_call: TRBV6-1
cdr3_aa: CASSEASGTPNEQFF
cdr3_nt: TGTGCCAGCAGTGAAGCGTCCGGGACACCCAATGAGCAGTTCTTC

j_call: TRBJ2-5
clone_size: once
d_call: -
v_call: TRBV5-1
cdr3_aa: CASSRWGELKETQYF
cdr3_nt: TGCGCCAGCAGCCGCTGGGGAGAGCTCAAAGAGACCCAGTACTTC

j_call: TRBJ2-7
clone_size: -
d_call: TRBD1
v_call: TRBV27
cdr3_aa: CASSLRTGYEQYF
cdr3_nt: TGTGCCAGCAGTCTCCGGACAGGCTACGAGCAGTACTTC